The T cell receptor beta chain described here comes from a study of neurological immune-mediated disorders. Looking at the study overall: The disease course was relapsing-remitting in some 30 and secondary progressive in about 9% of the roughly 35 multiple sclerosis patients.

Time point of the sample: longitudinal time-point 1 (baseline). Synthesis of cDNA was carried out by template-switch 5'RACE. The reaction used 10-nucleotide random UMIs. The output of every sequencing run, over 190 million TCR-beta sequences, came from 15-18 subjects. TCRdb processed the 5' RACE reads anew with MiXCR; each CDR3 protein has one entry. The table lists tens of thousands of distinct CDR3 sequences, more than 3% of them singletons, with around 7.7% in the top ten. As regards this clonotype: Its target is not known. A read error may explain this, as a much larger clone is one base away.

There are 15 residues in the CDR3. CDR1 LGHDT and CDR2 YNNKEL come from the germline V gene (reference sequence). General study points: No CDR3 amino acid sequences recurred among expanded clones across subjects, suggesting private repertoires in all groups.

Sequenced material: PBMCs. The chain joins TRBV3-1 to TRBJ1-5, with D possibly being TRBD1 (5 bases). This TCR derives from a woman aged 60 to 75 with multiple sclerosis. Here the CDR3 reads CASSPTGNSNQPQNF. CDR3 nucleotide sequence: TGTGCCAGCAGCCCTACAGGTAATAGCAATCAGCCCCAGAATTTT.